The 5 T cell receptor beta chains below come from one sample, sequenced in a study of OX40 agonist ivuxolimab in advanced cancers. Method: immunoSEQ multiplex PCR; TCRdb's copy keeps in-frame clones and lacks some. The table includes about 80,000 clones, approximately 86% detected once. The starting material was CD4+ or CD8+ T cells sorted from blood, obtained in a trial of the OX40 agonist ivuxolimab. These receptors all stem from an adult with an advanced solid tumor such as melanoma, head and neck, liver or kidney cancer.

The chain recombines TRBV19 with TRBJ1-2, with D possibly matching TRBD1 (5 bases). Germline V gene data show CDR1 as LNHDA and CDR2 as SQIVND (reference sequence). The CDR3 length is 12 residues. Trimming removed 3 bases from V and 7 bases from J, with 9 bases in between. The chain's CDR3 is CASSIGRGGYTF. In DNA form, the CDR3 reads TGTGCCAGTAGTATCGGAAGGGGTGGCTACACCTTC.

The chain combines TRBV6-5 with TRBJ1-1; D is unresolved. The CDR3 consists of 13 residues. The germline V gene encodes CDR1 MNHEY and CDR2 SVGAGI. Trimming took 4 bases from V and 3 from J, leaving 9 bases between them. The CDR3 DNA reads as TGTGCCAGCAGTTTCGACACATACACTGAAGCTTTCTTT. This sequence encodes CASSFDTYTEAFF.

J is TRBJ1-1 and V is TRBV25-1; D is unresolved. The CDR3 loop spans 16 amino acids. The germline V gene encodes CDR1 MGHDK and CDR2 SYGVNS. V was pared by 4 bases and J by 5 bases, with 20 bases between. This CDR3 is CASSAPLSFPGTEAFF. The CDR3 DNA follows: TGTGCCAGCAGTGCCCCCCTCTCCTTCCCGGGGACTGAAGCTTTCTTT.

In its sample, this clone was seen once. The chain joins TRBV30 to TRBJ2-5; tentative D call: TRBD1 (6 bases). V lost 0 bases and J 8 bases, leaving 7 bases between the germline ends. CDR1 and CDR2 from the germline V gene are GTSNPN and SVGIG (reference sequence). The CDR3 runs to 11 residues. The chain's CDR3 is CAWSVGTTQYF. CDR3 coding DNA: TGTGCCTGGAGTGTAGGGACAACCCAGTACTTC. Based on the CDR3 plus reference TRBV30 and TRBJ2-5, the full variable domain is SQTIHQWPATLVQPVGSPLSLECTVEGTSNPNLYWYRQAAGRGLQLLFYSVGIGQISSEVPQNLSASRPQDRQFILSSKKLLLSDSGFYLCAWSVGTTQYFGPGTRLLVL.

The chain joins TRBV27 to TRBJ2-5, with 10 positions matching TRBD1. Germline V lookup: CDR1 MNHEY, CDR2 SMNVEV (reference sequence). Trimming cost V 3 bases and J 5 bases; bases outside gene matches: 12. This CDR3 has 17 amino acids. CDR3 sequence reads: CASSLTHGTGDSETQYF. The CDR3, as DNA: TGTGCCAGCAGTTTGACACATGGGACAGGGGATTCGGAGACCCAGTACTTC.